This T cell receptor beta chain is drawn from a study of blood T cells in healthy people across ages. For the second PCR, which ran for 7 to 11 cycles, a sample-barcoded 5' primer and a J-beta primer mix were used. One entry per CDR3 protein, called by TCRdb with MiXCR from the 5' RACE reads. This sample has about 780,000 distinct CDR3 sequences; about 45% occur once, and the top ten carry 15% to 20%. This clonotype was counted between two and nine times. Trimming removed 3 bases at V and 1 base at J, with 14 bases between. The CDR3 spans 16 residues. This chain uses TRBV12-3 or TRBV12-4 with TRBJ2-3; no reliable D call. The clonotype comes from an older man in good health. Material: blood. The CDR3 DNA reads TGTGCCAGCAGTTTTAGGGCTGCTGGGGGCACAGATACGCAGTATTTT. This gives the protein CASSFRAAGGTDTQYF.